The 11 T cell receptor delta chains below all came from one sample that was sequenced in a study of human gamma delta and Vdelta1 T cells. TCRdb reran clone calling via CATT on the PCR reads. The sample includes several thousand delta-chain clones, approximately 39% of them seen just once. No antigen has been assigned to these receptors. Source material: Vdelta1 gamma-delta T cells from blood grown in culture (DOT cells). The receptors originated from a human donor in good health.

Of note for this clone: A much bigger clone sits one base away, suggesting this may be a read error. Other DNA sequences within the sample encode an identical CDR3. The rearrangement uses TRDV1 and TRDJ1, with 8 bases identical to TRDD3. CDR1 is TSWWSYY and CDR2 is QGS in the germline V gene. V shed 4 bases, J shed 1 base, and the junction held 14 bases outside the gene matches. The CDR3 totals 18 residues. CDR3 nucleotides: TGTGCTCTTGGGGCGGTCACCCCGTACTGGGGGTTCACCGATAAACTCATCTTT. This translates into CALGAVTPYWGFTDKLIF.

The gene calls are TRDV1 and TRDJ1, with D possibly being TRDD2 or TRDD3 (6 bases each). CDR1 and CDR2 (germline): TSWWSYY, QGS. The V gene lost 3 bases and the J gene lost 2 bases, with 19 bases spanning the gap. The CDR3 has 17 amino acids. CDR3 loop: CALGEFLSVLGTDKLIF. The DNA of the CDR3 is TGTGCTCTTGGGGAGTTCCTATCAGTACTGGGAACCGATAAACTCATCTTT.

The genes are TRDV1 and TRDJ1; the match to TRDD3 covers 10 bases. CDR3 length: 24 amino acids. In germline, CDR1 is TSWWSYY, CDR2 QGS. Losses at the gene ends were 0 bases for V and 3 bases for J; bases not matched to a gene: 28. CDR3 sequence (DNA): TGTGCTCTTGGGGAACTAGTGGACGCGCGGAAGGGGGGGATACGCCCGTACTCATCCGATAAACTCATCTTT. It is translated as CALGELVDARKGGIRPYSSDKLIF.

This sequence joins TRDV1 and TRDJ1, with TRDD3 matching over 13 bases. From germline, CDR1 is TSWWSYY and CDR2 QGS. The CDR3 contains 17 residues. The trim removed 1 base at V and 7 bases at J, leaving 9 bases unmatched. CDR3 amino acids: CALGEPVLLGDTLKLIF. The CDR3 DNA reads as TGTGCTCTTGGGGAACCGGTCTTACTGGGGGATACGCTTAAACTCATCTTT.

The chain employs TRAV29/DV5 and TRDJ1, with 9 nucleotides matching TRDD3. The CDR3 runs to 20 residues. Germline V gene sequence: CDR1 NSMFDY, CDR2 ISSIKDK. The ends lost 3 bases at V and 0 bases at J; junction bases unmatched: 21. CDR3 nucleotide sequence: TGTGCAGCAATCCCTAGAGAGCCTGTTACTGGGGGAGGGTACACCGATAAACTCATCTTT. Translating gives CAAIPREPVTGGGYTDKLIF.

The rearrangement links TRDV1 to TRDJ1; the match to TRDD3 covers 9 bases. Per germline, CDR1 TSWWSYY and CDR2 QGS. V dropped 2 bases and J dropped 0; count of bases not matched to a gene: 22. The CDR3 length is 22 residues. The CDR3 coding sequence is TGTGCTCTTGGGGAAAACTTCCTAACGGGAGACTGGGGGACGAAGTACACCGATAAACTCATCTTT. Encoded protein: CALGENFLTGDWGTKYTDKLIF.

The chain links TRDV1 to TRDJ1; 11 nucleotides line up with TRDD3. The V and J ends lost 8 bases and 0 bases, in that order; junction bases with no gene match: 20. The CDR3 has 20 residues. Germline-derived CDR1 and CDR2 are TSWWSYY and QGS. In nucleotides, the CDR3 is TGTGCTCTTTCGAGAGCATCCCTCCTGGGGGATACCCGGTACACCGATAAACTCATCTTT. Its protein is CALSRASLLGDTRYTDKLIF.

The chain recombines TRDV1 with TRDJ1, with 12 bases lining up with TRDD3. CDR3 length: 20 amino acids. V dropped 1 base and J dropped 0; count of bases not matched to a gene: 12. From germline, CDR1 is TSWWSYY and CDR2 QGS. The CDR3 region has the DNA TGTGCTCTTGGGGAACCCCAAGCACTGGGGGATACCGGGTACACCGATAAACTCATCTTT. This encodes CALGEPQALGDTGYTDKLIF.

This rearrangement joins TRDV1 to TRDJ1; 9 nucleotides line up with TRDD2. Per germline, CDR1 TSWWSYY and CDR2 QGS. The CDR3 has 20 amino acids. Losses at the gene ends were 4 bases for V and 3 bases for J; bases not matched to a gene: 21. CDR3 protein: CALGVWDLPTLIQLSDKLIF. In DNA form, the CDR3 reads TGTGCTCTTGGGGTCTGGGACCTTCCTACTCTTATTCAACTGTCCGATAAACTCATCTTT.

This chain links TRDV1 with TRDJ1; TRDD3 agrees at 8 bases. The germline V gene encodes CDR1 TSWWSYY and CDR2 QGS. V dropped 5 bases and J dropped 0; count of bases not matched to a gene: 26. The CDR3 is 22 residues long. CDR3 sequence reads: CALGPPDPNPVYWGPYTDKLIF. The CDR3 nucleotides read TGTGCTCTTGGGCCTCCTGACCCCAACCCCGTGTACTGGGGGCCTTACACCGATAAACTCATCTTT.

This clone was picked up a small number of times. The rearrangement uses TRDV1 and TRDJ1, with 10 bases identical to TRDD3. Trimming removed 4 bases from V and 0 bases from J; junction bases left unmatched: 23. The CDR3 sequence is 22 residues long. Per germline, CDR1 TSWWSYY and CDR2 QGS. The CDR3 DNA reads TGTGCTCTTGGGGGACCTTCCTGGGCACGATTAGGACTGGGGGATTACACCGATAAACTCATCTTT. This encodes CALGGPSWARLGLGDYTDKLIF.